The 28 T cell receptor beta chains below come from one sample, sequenced in a study of metastatic and nonmetastatic thyroid tumors. TCRdb re-clonotyped the PCR reads through MiXCR. The sample contains fewer than 55,000 clones, less than 20% of which appear only once. Prior to thyroid surgery, none of the patients had received any treatment. Sequenced: blood. The origin of the receptors is a female donor with papillary thyroid cancer or a benign thyroid nodule (not recorded which). Some clones in this sample may be carry-over from other donors' samples.

By sample fraction, this clone is medium-sized. The CDR3 sequence: CASTRTSGVVEQFF. The CDR3 bases are TGTGCCAGCACCCGGACTAGTGGGGTGGTTGAGCAGTTCTTC. The chain carries TRBV6-1 and TRBJ2-1; the match to TRBD2 covers 7 bases. Losses at the gene ends were 7 bases for V and 9 bases for J; bases not matched to a gene: 12. CDR3 size: 14 residues. Germline loops: CDR1 MNHNS, CDR2 SASEGT.

The chain is built from TRBV5-1 and TRBJ1-5, with TRBD1 as a possible D gene (6 bases). Between the trimmed V and J ends, which lost 0 bases and 3 bases, there was a span of 10 bases. This CDR3 region has 15 residues. Germline V gene sequence: CDR1 SGHRS, CDR2 YFSETQ. Here the CDR3 DNA reads TGCGCCAGCAGCTTGGCAGGGGTGGTCAATCAGCCCCAGCATTTT. This encodes CASSLAGVVNQPQHF.

This clone was seen repeatedly, ten times or more. This sample includes further DNA sequences coding for the same CDR3. V is TRBV5-4 and J is TRBJ1-2; 9 bases align to TRBD1. The CDR3 covers 16 residues. V was pared by 4 bases and J by 1 base, with 8 bases of the junction left unmatched. Germline V gives CDR1 SGHNT, CDR2 YYREEE (reference sequence). The CDR3: CASSRTGVRRNYGYTF. The CDR3 nucleotides read TGTGCCAGCAGCCGGACAGGGGTCCGGCGTAACTATGGCTACACCTTC.

Many counts were recorded for this clone. The chain links TRBV28 to TRBJ2-3; 8 nucleotides line up with TRBD1. Germline trimming cut 1 base from V and 1 base from J; bases unmatched to any gene: 4. The CDR3 sequence is 16 residues long. Germline values: CDR1 MDHEN, CDR2 SYDVKM. CDR3 region: CASSLFLTGGTDTQYF. CDR3 coding DNA: TGTGCCAGCAGTTTATTTTTGACAGGGGGCACAGATACGCAGTATTTT.

On this clone itself: The junction differs from germline at one of its ends, possibly a read error. The chain links TRBV27 to TRBJ2-7; 7 bases align to TRBD1. The CDR3 extends over 14 amino acids. Germline lookup yields CDR1 MNHEY and CDR2 SMNVEV (reference sequence). The CDR3 protein is CASRRTGQPYDEIF. DNA of the CDR3: TGTGCCAGCAGACGTACGGGACAGCCCTACGATGAGATCTTC.

This clone was recorded at least ten times. The chain combines TRBV7-2 with TRBJ2-7; 10 bases agree with TRBD1. The V segment lost 5 bases and the J segment 5 bases; nucleotides outside the gene matches: 9. Per the germline V gene, CDR1 is SGHTA and CDR2 is FQGNSA. The length of the CDR3 is 15 residues. CDR3 protein: CASSDTGTGVNEQYF. CDR3 bases: TGTGCCAGCAGCGACACCGGGACAGGGGTTAACGAGCAGTACTTC.

This clone was detected only a few times. This clone may be a read error of a much larger clone one base away. The gene calls are TRBV29-1 and TRBJ2-1; 7 nucleotides line up with TRBD1. Germline CDR1 is SQVTM and CDR2 is ANQGSEA. This CDR3 spans 12 amino acids. For the CDR3, the DNA is TGCAGCGTTTCCGACAGGGCATATGAGAAGTTCTTC. Amino acids: CSVSDRAYEKFF.

This clone has at least ten counts. V and J are TRBV6-1 and TRBJ1-1; D perhaps matches TRBD1 (5 bases). The V end was cut by 8 bases, the J end by 0 bases, with 16 bases between. Per germline, CDR1 MNHNS and CDR2 SASEGT. The CDR3 has 15 residues. The CDR3, as DNA: TGTGCCAGCCGGGGGGGGGGTGGCATGAACACTGAAGCTTTCTTT. This gives the protein CASRGGGGMNTEAFF.

The V gene is TRBV9, the J gene TRBJ2-1; 9 bases agree with TRBD2. Germline CDR1 and CDR2: SGDLS and YYNGEE. V gave up 0 bases and J gave up 5 bases; unmatched junction bases: 6. This CDR3 contains 16 residues. The DNA of the CDR3 is TGTGCCAGCAGCGTAGGATTAGCGGGGGCCAACAATGAGCAGTTCTTC. It translates to CASSVGLAGANNEQFF.

This clone was found many times. This chain links TRBV20-1 with TRBJ2-7; the match to TRBD1 covers 8 bases. Germline assignment: CDR1 DFQATT and CDR2 SNEGSKA (reference sequence). Trimming at V came to 3 bases and at J to 1 base, leaving 2 bases not matched to a gene. The CDR3 loop spans 13 amino acids. For the CDR3, the DNA is TGCAGTGCTAGCAGGGACAGGTCCTACGAGCAGTACTTC. This sequence encodes CSASRDRSYEQYF.

V usage is TRBV7-9 and J usage is TRBJ2-7; the match to TRBD1 covers 9 bases. The CDR3 has 15 amino acids. Trimming at V came to 3 bases and at J to 5 bases, leaving 8 bases not matched to a gene. Germline values: CDR1 SEHNR, CDR2 FQNEAQ (reference sequence). CDR3 DNA: TGTGCCAGCAGCTTCCTAGGACAGGGGTTTGACGAGCAGTACTTC. Amino acids: CASSFLGQGFDEQYF. Full variable domain (remainder filled in from reference TRBV7-9 and TRBJ2-7): DTGVSQNPRHKITKRGQNVTFRCDPISEHNRLYWYRQTLGQGPEFLTYFQNEAQLEKSRLLSDRFSAERPKGSFSTLEIQRTEQGDSAMYLCASSFLGQGFDEQYFGPGTRLTVT.

This clone was observed many times. V is TRBV4-2 and J is TRBJ2-7; TRBD2 might be the D (6 bases). Germline lookup yields CDR1 LGHNA and CDR2 YNFKEQ. The V and J ends lost 0 bases and 3 bases respectively, with 12 bases between them. This CDR3 is 15 amino acids long. For the CDR3, the DNA is TGTGCCAGCAGCCAAGATCGTAGTAGCGGCTACGAGCAGTACTTC. As protein: CASSQDRSSGYEQYF.

The rearrangement links TRBV20-1 to TRBJ1-2; D might be TRBD1 (5 bases). V was cut by 5 bases and J by 0 bases, with 10 bases left in between. CDR3 size: 13 residues. CDR1 DFQATT and CDR2 SNEGSKA come from the germline V gene (reference sequence). The CDR3 sequence is CSAYRRANYGYTF. The CDR3 DNA is TGCAGTGCTTACAGGAGAGCTAACTATGGCTACACCTTC.

The CDR3 DNA sequence: TGTGCCAGCAGCCTTCTAGCGGGCACAGATACGCAGTATTTT. This sequence encodes CASSLLAGTDTQYF. The chain uses TRBV5-8 and TRBJ2-3; 7 bases are shared with TRBD2. V dropped 4 bases and J dropped 1; count of bases not matched to a gene: 3. Germline V lookup: CDR1 SGHTS, CDR2 YDEGEE. This CDR3 region has 14 residues.

Ten or more counts support this clone. This sequence may be a read error, since a much larger clone differs from it by one base. The sample contains more than one DNA sequence encoding this CDR3. The chain links TRBV12-3 or TRBV12-4 to TRBJ2-1; D might be TRBD2 (6 bases). This CDR3 has 14 residues. The CDR3 DNA reads TGTGCCAGCAGTTGGAGGGACCGGCGGGATGAGCAGTCCTTC. Amino acid sequence: CASSWRDRRDEQSF.

The chain carries TRBV6-1 and TRBJ2-2, with 7 bases identical to TRBD1. Trimming removed 6 bases from V and 6 bases from J; junction bases left unmatched: 10. Germline CDR1 and CDR2: MNHNS and SASEGT. The length of the CDR3 is 15 residues. The CDR3 protein is CASRRGPTVPGELFF. For the CDR3, the DNA is TGTGCCAGCAGGAGGGGGCCAACTGTTCCCGGGGAGCTGTTTTTT.

The table lists this clone with a few counts. The chain employs TRBV27 and TRBJ2-2, with 8 bases matching TRBD1. The CDR3 has 16 amino acids. V shed 5 bases and J 5 bases; nucleotides not matched to a gene: 10. Germline lookup yields CDR1 MNHEY and CDR2 SMNVEV (reference sequence). Here the CDR3 DNA reads TGTGCCAGCAGTCTTGCGGGGACAGGCCTTACCGGGGAGCTGTTTTTT. Residues: CASSLAGTGLTGELFF.

Details on this clone: A read error may account for a junction end that differs from germline. Other DNA sequences in the same sample also yield this CDR3. The chain couples TRBV27 to TRBJ2-7, with TRBD2 as a possible D gene (6 bases). CDR3 length: 15 amino acids. Germline-derived CDR1 and CDR2 are MNHEY and SMNVEV (reference sequence). The CDR3 here is CASSTIAGGSYEQYF. The CDR3 DNA reads as TGTGCCAGCAGTACGATAGCTGGAGGGTCCTACGAGCAGTACTTT.

This clone came up many times. This chain links TRBV12-3 or TRBV12-4 with TRBJ2-7, with 9 bases matching TRBD1. The length of the CDR3 is 14 residues. Germline trimming cut 5 bases from V and 2 bases from J; bases unmatched to any gene: 4. This CDR3 is CASSPRTGAYEQYF. The CDR3 nucleotides are TGTGCCAGCAGTCCACGGACAGGGGCCTACGAGCAGTACTTC.

This clone was observed a handful of times. This chain links TRBV12-3 or TRBV12-4 with TRBJ2-1; the match to TRBD2 covers 13 bases. The V and J ends lost 3 bases and 5 bases, in that order; junction bases with no gene match: 7. This CDR3 region has 17 residues. This CDR3 reads CASSFLQGLAGNNEQFF. CDR3 in DNA: TGTGCCAGCAGTTTTTTGCAGGGACTAGCGGGAAACAATGAGCAGTTCTTC.

This clone was observed at least ten times. V gene TRBV3-1 combines with J gene TRBJ1-5; D gene unclear. The germline CDR1 and CDR2 sequences are LGHDT and YNNKEL (reference sequence). This CDR3 is built from 13 residues. Trimming removed 3 bases at V and 5 bases at J, with 8 bases between. In DNA form, the CDR3 reads TGTGCCAGCAGCCAGCAGGAAGATCAGCCCCAGCATTTT. Amino acids: CASSQQEDQPQHF. Together with reference TRBV3-1 and TRBJ1-5, the CDR3 gives the full variable domain: DTAVSQTPKYLVTQMGNDKSIKCEQNLGHDTMYWYKQDSKKFLKIMFSYNNKELIINETVPNRFSPKSPDKAHLNLHINSLELGDSAVYFCASSQQEDQPQHFGDGTRLSIL.

With regard to this clone: This may be a read error: a much more frequent sequence differs by one nucleotide. The V gene is TRBV7-9, the J gene TRBJ2-5, with D possibly TRBD1 on 5 matching bases. Per germline, CDR1 SEHNR and CDR2 FQNEAQ (reference sequence). The CDR3 covers 16 residues. Deletions cut 4 bases from V and 5 bases from J, with 20 bases between. For the CDR3, the DNA is TGTGCCAGCAGCTCCCCGCAGGTGGCATCAGGGGAGACCCAGTACTTC. The encoded protein is CASSSPQVASGETQYF.

This chain joins TRBV9 and TRBJ1-3, with a possible D match to TRBD1 (5 bases). The length of the CDR3 is 16 residues. Germline V CDR1 and CDR2: SGDLS, YYNGEE. V was clipped by 5 bases and J by 0 bases, with 15 bases between them. This CDR3 is CASSSTDTFSGNTIYF. The CDR3 DNA is TGTGCCAGCAGTTCCACGGACACTTTCTCTGGAAACACCATATATTTT.

This clone was found a few times. This rearrangement joins TRBV6-1 to TRBJ2-3; D is perhaps TRBD2 (5 bases). Trimming shortened V by 0 bases and J by 2 bases, and 9 bases separated the two germline ends. Germline V gives CDR1 MNHNS, CDR2 SASEGT. The CDR3 extends over 15 amino acids. CDR3 in DNA: TGTGCCAGCAGTGAAGCGGGAGACTACACAGATACGCAGTATTTT. It translates to CASSEAGDYTDTQYF.

The sample holds many counts of this clone. V usage is TRBV4-2 and J usage is TRBJ2-1, with 11 bases identical to TRBD2. Germline CDR1 is LGHNA and CDR2 is YNFKEQ. This CDR3 has 17 residues. Trimming took 0 bases from V and 3 from J; bases not matched to a gene: 4. CDR3 coding DNA: TGTGCCAGCAGCCAAGAGACCCTAGCGGGAGGCTACAATGAGCAGTTCTTC. Its protein product is CASSQETLAGGYNEQFF.

This clone was seen at least ten times. The chain carries TRBV4-2 and TRBJ1-2; TRBD1 agrees at 7 bases. Trimming removed 4 bases from V and 4 bases from J; junction bases left unmatched: 6. This CDR3 contains 14 residues. From germline, CDR1 is LGHNA and CDR2 YNFKEQ. Written as DNA, the CDR3 is TGTGCCAGCAGCCGCCAGGGGGGGGCCTATGGCTACACCTTC. As protein: CASSRQGGAYGYTF.

This clone was recorded at least ten times. The rearrangement joins TRBV28 to TRBJ2-1, with a weak D call TRBD2 (6 bases). Looked up from germline, CDR1 is MDHEN and CDR2 is SYDVKM. V was shortened by 6 bases and J by 11 bases, with 17 bases between the two germline ends. CDR3 length equals 13 residues. CDR3 sequence: CASSPDWGGKQFF. For the CDR3, the DNA is TGTGCCAGCAGCCCTGACTGGGGAGGTAAGCAGTTCTTC.

The genes are TRBV7-2 and TRBJ2-7; weak D call: TRBD2 (5 bases). V was pared by 3 bases and J by 3 bases, with 15 bases between. This CDR3 region has 15 residues. Germline V lookup: CDR1 SGHTA, CDR2 FQGNSA. CDR3 residues: CASSLRSGGLYEQYF. The CDR3 DNA sequence: TGTGCCAGCAGCTTGCGATCTGGAGGCCTCTACGAGCAGTACTTC.